This TCR beta chain is drawn from a study of shared clonotypes between healthy human individuals. The CDR3 loop spans 17 amino acids. Germline CDR1 is SGHVS and CDR2 is FQNEAQ. V shed 1 base, J shed 3 bases, and the junction held 4 bases outside the gene matches. Some clones are missing from TCRdb's copy, which holds only in-frame ones; the method was immunoSEQ multiplex PCR. The sample holds about 1.5 million clones; roughly 96% are singletons and the top ten take approximately 1.2%. This receptor was identified in a man aged 25-40 years in good health. The chain links TRBV7-8 to TRBJ1-5; 12 bases agree with TRBD1. Sequencing was performed on naive CD4+ T cells sorted from blood. Subset in this sample: CD45RA+ positively selected. CDR3 sequence reads: CASSLVGTGGLNQPQHF. The DNA for the CDR3 is TGTGCCAGCAGCTTAGTAGGGACAGGGGGCCTCAATCAGCCCCAGCATTTT.